This T cell receptor beta chain was documented in a study of response to subunit inactivated influenza vaccine. TCRdb used MiXCR to reprocess the RT-PCR reads, holding one entry per CDR3 protein. This table has hundreds of thousands of distinct CDR3 sequences, 11% appearing once. CDR3 size: 14 residues. CDR1 and CDR2 (germline): MGHDK, SYGVNS. V gave up 3 bases and J gave up 6 bases; unmatched junction bases: 6. The data also belong to a second study, concerning T cells expressing NK-cell markers. Per that study: Production of TCR beta cDNA relied on 5'RACE template switching with UMIs. A range of roughly 1.0-8% of CD8+ T cells consisted of dominant NKG2C+ clonotypes in several donors. Expanded NKG2C+ T cell clones had unclear HCMV specificity.

The chain combines TRBV25-1 with TRBJ1-1; the match to TRBD1 covers 8 bases. Material: PBMCs from blood, obtained on the day of vaccination. This clonotype was sampled from a man aged 50 or older who received an inactivated influenza vaccine. This chain's CDR3 is CASSERQGAAEAFF. CDR3 in DNA: TGTGCCAGCAGTGAGCGGCAGGGGGCCGCTGAAGCTTTCTTT.